This T cell receptor beta chain is drawn from a study of early T cells in non-severe SARS-CoV-2 infection. Background on the study: Chains were not paired, and sequencing was done on bulk RNA from unsorted whole blood.

TCRdb reprocessed the 5' RACE reads with MiXCR, giving one entry per CDR3 protein. The data hold approximately 67,000 distinct CDR3 sequences, with around 8.7% observed a single time. This clonotype was counted ten times or more. The clonotype originates from an adult who was a healthcare worker with PCR-confirmed SARS-CoV-2 infection or an uninfected control (not recorded which). Source material: whole blood.

This chain's CDR3 is CASSFHSNEQFF. Here the CDR3 DNA reads TGTGCCAGCAGTTTTCATAGCAATGAGCAGTTCTTC. J is TRBJ2-1 and V is TRBV28, with unresolved D. Germline CDR1 is MDHEN and CDR2 is SYDVKM. This CDR3 spans 12 amino acids. Trimming removed 3 bases at V and 6 bases at J, with 6 bases between.